The 13 T cell receptor beta chains reported below all come from one sample, sequenced in a study of graft-versus-host responses after intestinal transplantation. Their antigens are not known. Generated by immunoSEQ multiplex PCR, the TCRdb table keeps only in-frame clones and is missing some. This table has approximately 80,000 clones, roughly nine tenths appearing once. The material was unstimulated CD4+ T cells sorted from spleen or lymph node cells, obtained before intestinal transplant. Receptors originate from a human donor who received an intestinal transplant.

This clone was picked up one time. The rearrangement joins TRBV27 to TRBJ2-1, with TRBD2 identical over 11 bases. V lost 6 bases, J lost 4 bases, and 8 bases stayed unmatched. CDR3 length: 16 amino acids. Germline V gene sequence: CDR1 MNHEY, CDR2 SMNVEV (reference sequence). The CDR3 region is CASRTSGVVVYNEQFF. In DNA form, the CDR3 reads TGTGCCAGCAGGACTAGCGGGGTTGTGGTATACAATGAGCAGTTCTTC.

The rearrangement uses TRBV7-9 and TRBJ2-5, with 9 bases that match TRBD1. The CDR3 loop spans 15 amino acids. Germline assignment: CDR1 SEHNR and CDR2 FQNEAQ (reference sequence). V gave up 5 bases and J gave up 3 bases; unmatched junction bases: 7. The CDR3 sequence is CASSRIGTGKETQYF. In DNA form, the CDR3 reads TGTGCCAGCAGCCGGATCGGGACAGGGAAAGAGACCCAGTACTTC. The full variable domain, rest sourced from reference TRBV7-9 and TRBJ2-5, is DTGVSQNPRHKITKRGQNVTFRCDPISEHNRLYWYRQTLGQGPEFLTYFQNEAQLEKSRLLSDRFSAERPKGSFSTLEIQRTEQGDSAMYLCASSRIGTGKETQYFGPGTRLLVL.

The chain recombines TRBV5-1 with TRBJ2-1; perhaps TRBD1 as D (6 bases). This CDR3 region has 15 residues. Looked up from germline, CDR1 is SGHRS and CDR2 is YFSETQ. V lost 7 bases and J lost 0, with 14 bases in between. CDR3 loop: CASLRDTSSYNEQFF. The CDR3, as DNA: TGCGCCAGCTTAAGGGACACCTCCTCCTACAATGAGCAGTTCTTC.

The chain links TRBV4-1 to TRBJ1-6; perhaps TRBD1 as D (5 bases). The CDR3 spans 16 residues. With 1 base removed from V and 12 bases from J, the gap between germline ends came to 19 bases. Germline CDR1 is MGHRA and CDR2 is YSYEKL. CDR3 nucleotides: TGCGCCAGCAGCCAAGTGCTGACAGCCGTTAAGGGACCCCTCCACTTT. Protein product: CASSQVLTAVKGPLHF.

This clone was detected only a few times. V and J are TRBV7-9 and TRBJ2-7; D is uncertain. V dropped 5 bases and J dropped 0 bases, with 11 bases sitting between them. Germline lookup yields CDR1 SEHNR and CDR2 FQNEAQ (reference sequence). There are 14 residues in the CDR3. CDR3 region: CASSPTAASYEQYF. CDR3 nucleotide sequence: TGTGCCAGCAGCCCCACAGCAGCCTCCTACGAGCAGTACTTC.

This chain joins TRBV10-2 and TRBJ2-7; 7 nucleotides agree with TRBD1. The length of the CDR3 is 14 residues. V lost 0 bases and J lost 3; bases outside the gene matches: 2. Germline assignment: CDR1 WSHSY and CDR2 SAAADI. The CDR3 nucleotides are TGCGCCAGCAGTGAGTCCAGGGGGTACTACGAGCAGTACTTC. As protein: CASSESRGYYEQYF.

The chain has TRBV15 and TRBJ2-7, with 8 bases matching TRBD2. The CDR3 consists of 15 residues. After removal of 4 bases from V and 2 bases from J, the junction contained 7 bases not matched to a gene. Germline loops: CDR1 LNHNV, CDR2 YYDKDF (reference sequence). The CDR3 region has the DNA TGTGCCACCAGCATGATCGGGGGGGGAACCTACGAGCAGTACTTC. Its translation is CATSMIGGGTYEQYF.

V gene TRBV5-1 combines with J gene TRBJ2-7; 7 bases map to TRBD1. The CDR3 sequence is 13 residues long. Trimming took 4 bases from V and 5 from J; bases not matched to a gene: 6. The germline gives CDR1 SGHRS, CDR2 YFSETQ. This CDR3 reads CASSPLGGHEQYF. CDR3 DNA sequence: TGCGCCAGCAGCCCGCTAGGGGGCCACGAGCAGTACTTC.

This clone was observed once. The J gene is TRBJ2-7, the V gene TRBV29-1, with TRBD1 identical over 8 bases. CDR1 and CDR2 (germline): SQVTM, ANQGSEA. The CDR3 is 12 residues long. V lost 6 bases and J lost 2; bases outside the gene matches: 3. The CDR3 loop is CSVRQGTYEQYF. DNA for the CDR3: TGCAGCGTCAGACAGGGGACCTACGAGCAGTACTTC.

This rearrangement joins TRBV27 to TRBJ2-7; tentative D call: TRBD1 (5 bases). CDR1 MNHEY and CDR2 SMNVEV come from the germline V gene (reference sequence). Trimming removed 6 bases at V and 6 bases at J, with 15 bases between. The CDR3 has 13 amino acids. CDR3 region: CASRQGPMGEQYF. CDR3 sequence (DNA): TGTGCCAGCAGGCAGGGTCCCATGGGCGAGCAGTACTTC.

The CDR3 protein is CASSETHPLLAGNTGELFF. CDR3 nucleotide sequence: TGTGCCAGCAGTGAAACTCATCCCTTACTAGCGGGGAACACCGGGGAGCTGTTTTTT. V usage is TRBV6-4 and J usage is TRBJ2-2, with 9 bases matching TRBD2. The CDR3 covers 19 residues. Germline assignment: CDR1 MRHNA and CDR2 SNTAGT. After removal of 3 bases from V and 1 base from J, the junction contained 12 bases not matched to a gene.

V is TRBV30 and J is TRBJ2-3; D is perhaps TRBD1 (7 bases). V was pared by 1 base and J by 5 bases, with 13 bases between. The CDR3 runs 14 residues. In germline, CDR1 is GTSNPN, CDR2 SVGIG (reference sequence). The CDR3 loop reads CAWSGSGGIDTQYF. CDR3 nucleotides: TGTGCCTGGAGTGGATCAGGGGGGATAGATACGCAGTATTTT.

This sequence joins TRBV4-2 and TRBJ2-5; the D is unclear. Germline V CDR1 and CDR2: LGHNA, YNFKEQ. V gave up 4 bases and J gave up 2 bases, with 17 bases separating them. This CDR3 has 16 residues. CDR3 DNA: TGTGCCAGCAGCCTCTCGACTGTGTCGGTGCAAGAGACCCAGTACTTC. Its translation: CASSLSTVSVQETQYF.